The clone carrying this TCR beta chain appeared a few times. Antigen specificity is unknown. Each CDR3 protein is one row after TCRdb ran MiXCR on the reads. In the table there are a few hundred thousand distinct CDR3 sequences, about 20% of which are singletons. This specimen comes from a study of T cell repertoires in cytomegalovirus infection. Study context: Recently identified HLA-C-restricted CMV epitopes and well-studied HLA-B-restricted CMV epitopes were used by the study.

This CDR3 comprises 21 residues. Germline loops: CDR1 MDHEN, CDR2 SYDVKM. V trimming: 6 bases; J trimming: 0 bases; junction bases outside the gene matches: 25. The rearrangement joins TRBV28 to TRBJ1-1, with 7 positions matching TRBD1. The sequencing here drew on cultured PBMCs, taken from culture after CMV antigen stimulation. The origin of this receptor is a human donor in good health (CMV status not recorded). Some clones in this sample may be carry-over from other donors' samples. The CDR3 loop reads CASSPWPVELKGTDMNTEAFF. In nucleotides, the CDR3 is TGTGCCAGCAGCCCCTGGCCGGTCGAATTGAAAGGGACAGACATGAACACTGAAGCTTTCTTT.